The sequence of this T cell receptor beta chain was determined in a study of T cell repertoires in cytomegalovirus infection. Findings and caveats of the study: In two of eight donors, the top clonotype was HLA-C-restricted CMV-specific.

TCRdb re-analysed the reads in MiXCR, keeping a single row per CDR3 protein. The table lists 680,000 or so distinct CDR3 sequences, about a third of them singletons. The CDR3 contains 16 residues. Germline CDR1 SEHNR, CDR2 FQNEAQ (reference sequence). V lost 0 bases to trimming and J lost 4 bases, with 16 bases between them. With regard to this clonotype: What it binds is unknown.

The sample consisted of PBMCs. The receptor was derived from a human donor in good health (CMV status not recorded). Some clones in this sample may be carry-over from other donors' samples. V usage is TRBV7-9 and J usage is TRBJ2-7; weak D call: TRBD2 (6 bases). The DNA for the CDR3 is TGTGCCAGCAGCTTAGCGATCAGTGGGGGGACGTACGAGCAGTACTTC. It codes for CASSLAISGGTYEQYF.